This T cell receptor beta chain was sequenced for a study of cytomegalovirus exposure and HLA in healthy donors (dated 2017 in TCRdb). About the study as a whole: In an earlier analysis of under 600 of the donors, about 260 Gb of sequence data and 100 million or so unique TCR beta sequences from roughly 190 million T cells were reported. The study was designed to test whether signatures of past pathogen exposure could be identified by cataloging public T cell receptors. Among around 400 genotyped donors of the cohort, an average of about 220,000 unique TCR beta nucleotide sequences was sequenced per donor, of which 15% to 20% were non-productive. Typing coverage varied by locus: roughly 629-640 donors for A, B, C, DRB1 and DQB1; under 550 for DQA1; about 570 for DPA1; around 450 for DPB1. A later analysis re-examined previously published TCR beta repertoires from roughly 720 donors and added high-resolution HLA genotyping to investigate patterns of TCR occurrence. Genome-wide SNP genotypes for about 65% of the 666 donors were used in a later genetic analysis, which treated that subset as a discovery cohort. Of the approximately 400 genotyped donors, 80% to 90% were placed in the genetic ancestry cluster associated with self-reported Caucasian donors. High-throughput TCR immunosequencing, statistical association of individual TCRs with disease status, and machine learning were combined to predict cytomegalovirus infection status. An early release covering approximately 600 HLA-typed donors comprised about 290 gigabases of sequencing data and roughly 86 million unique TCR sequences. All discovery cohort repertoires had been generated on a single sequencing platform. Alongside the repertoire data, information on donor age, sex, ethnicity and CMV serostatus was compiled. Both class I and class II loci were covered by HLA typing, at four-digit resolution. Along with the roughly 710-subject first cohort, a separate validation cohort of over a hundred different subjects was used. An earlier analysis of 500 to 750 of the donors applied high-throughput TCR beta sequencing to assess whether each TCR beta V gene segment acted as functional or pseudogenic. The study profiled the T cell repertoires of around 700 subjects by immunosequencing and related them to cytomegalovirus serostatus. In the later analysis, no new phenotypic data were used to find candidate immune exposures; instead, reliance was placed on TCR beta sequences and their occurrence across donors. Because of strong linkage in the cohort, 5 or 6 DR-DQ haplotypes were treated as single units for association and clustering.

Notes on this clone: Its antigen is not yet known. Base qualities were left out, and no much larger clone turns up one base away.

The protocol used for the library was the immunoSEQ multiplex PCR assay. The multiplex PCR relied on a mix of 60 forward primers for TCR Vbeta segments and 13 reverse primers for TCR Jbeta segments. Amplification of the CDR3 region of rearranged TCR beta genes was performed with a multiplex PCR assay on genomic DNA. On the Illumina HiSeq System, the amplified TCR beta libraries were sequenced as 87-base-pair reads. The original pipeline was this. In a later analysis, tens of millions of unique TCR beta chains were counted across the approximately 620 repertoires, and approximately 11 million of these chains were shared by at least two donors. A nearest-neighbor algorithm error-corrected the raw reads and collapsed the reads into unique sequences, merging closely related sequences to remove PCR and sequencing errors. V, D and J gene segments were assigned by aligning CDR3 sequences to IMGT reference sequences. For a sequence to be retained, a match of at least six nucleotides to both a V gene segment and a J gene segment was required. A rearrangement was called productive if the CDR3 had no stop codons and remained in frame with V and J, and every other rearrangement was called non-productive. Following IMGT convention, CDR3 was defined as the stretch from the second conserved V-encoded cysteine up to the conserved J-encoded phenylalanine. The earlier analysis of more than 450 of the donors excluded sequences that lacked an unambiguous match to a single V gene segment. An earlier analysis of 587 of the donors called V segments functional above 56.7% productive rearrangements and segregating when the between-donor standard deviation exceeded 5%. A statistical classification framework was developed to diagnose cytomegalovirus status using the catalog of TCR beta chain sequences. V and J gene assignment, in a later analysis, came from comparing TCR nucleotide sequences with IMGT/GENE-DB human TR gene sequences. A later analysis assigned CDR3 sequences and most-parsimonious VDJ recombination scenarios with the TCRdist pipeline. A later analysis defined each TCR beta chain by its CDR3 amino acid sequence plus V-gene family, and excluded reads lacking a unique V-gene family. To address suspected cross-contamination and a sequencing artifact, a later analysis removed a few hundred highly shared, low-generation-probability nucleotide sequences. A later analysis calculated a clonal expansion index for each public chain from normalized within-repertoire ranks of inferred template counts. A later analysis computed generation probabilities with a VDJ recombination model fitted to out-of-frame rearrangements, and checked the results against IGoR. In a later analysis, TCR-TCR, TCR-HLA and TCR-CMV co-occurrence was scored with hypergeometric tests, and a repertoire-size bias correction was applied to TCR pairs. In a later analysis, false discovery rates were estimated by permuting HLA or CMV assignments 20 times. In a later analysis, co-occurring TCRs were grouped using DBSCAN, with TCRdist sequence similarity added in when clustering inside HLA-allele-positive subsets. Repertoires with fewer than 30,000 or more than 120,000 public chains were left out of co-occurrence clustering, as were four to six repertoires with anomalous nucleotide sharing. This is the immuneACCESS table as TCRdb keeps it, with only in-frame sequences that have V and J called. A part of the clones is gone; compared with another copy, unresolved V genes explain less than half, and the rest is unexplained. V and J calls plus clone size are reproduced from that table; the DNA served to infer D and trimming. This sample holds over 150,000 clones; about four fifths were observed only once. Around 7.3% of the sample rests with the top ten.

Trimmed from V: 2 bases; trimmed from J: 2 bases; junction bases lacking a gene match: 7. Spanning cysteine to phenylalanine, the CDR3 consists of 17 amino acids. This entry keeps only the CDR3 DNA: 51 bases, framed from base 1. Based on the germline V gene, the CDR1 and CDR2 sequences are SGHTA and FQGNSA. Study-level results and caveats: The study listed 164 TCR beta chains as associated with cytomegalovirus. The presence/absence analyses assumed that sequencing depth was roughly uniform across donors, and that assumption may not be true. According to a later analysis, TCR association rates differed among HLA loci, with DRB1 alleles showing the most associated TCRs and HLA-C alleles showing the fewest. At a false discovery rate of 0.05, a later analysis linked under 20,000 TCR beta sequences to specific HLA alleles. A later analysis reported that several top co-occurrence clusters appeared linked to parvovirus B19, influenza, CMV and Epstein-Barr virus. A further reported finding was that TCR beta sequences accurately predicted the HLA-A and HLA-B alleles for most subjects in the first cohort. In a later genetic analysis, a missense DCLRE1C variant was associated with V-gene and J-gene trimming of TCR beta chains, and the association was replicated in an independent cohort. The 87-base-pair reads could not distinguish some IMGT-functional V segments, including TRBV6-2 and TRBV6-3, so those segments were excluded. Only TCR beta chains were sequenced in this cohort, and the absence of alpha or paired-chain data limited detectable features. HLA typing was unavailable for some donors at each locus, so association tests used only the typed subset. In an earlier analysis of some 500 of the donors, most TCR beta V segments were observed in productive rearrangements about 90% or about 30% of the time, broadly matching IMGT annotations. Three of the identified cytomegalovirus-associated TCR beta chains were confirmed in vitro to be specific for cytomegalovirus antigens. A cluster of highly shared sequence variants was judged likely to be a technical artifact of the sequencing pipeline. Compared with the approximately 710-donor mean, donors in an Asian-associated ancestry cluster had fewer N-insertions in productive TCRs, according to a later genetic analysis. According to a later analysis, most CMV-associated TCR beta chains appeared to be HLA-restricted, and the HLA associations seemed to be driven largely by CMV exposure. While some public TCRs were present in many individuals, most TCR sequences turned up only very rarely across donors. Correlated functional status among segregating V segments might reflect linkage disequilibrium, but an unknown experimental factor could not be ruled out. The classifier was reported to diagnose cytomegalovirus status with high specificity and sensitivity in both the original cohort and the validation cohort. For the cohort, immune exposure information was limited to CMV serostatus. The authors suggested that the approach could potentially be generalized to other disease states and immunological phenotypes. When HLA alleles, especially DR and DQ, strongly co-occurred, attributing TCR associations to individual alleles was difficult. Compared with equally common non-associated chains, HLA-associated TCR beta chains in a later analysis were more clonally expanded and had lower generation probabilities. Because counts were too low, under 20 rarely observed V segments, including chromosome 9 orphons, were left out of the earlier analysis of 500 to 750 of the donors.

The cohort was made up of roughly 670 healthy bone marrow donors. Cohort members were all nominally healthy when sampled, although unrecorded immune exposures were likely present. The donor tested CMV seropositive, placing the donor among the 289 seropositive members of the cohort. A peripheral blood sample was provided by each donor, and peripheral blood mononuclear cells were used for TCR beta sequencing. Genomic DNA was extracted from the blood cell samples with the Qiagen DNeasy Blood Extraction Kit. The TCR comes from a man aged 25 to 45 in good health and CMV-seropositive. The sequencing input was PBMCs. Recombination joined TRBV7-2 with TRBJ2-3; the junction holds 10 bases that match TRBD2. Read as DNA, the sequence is TGTGCCAGCAGCTTACTCCTAGCGGGGGCCCACACAGATACGCAGTATTTT. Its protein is CASSLLLAGAHTDTQYF.